The entry below describes one TCR beta chain. Its binding antigen is unknown. One base away there is no much larger clone; base qualities are not given. The immunoSEQ Assay was the method used to sequence TCRbeta CDR3 regions. After extraction, genomic DNA underwent amplification by bias-controlled multiplex PCR, followed by high-throughput sequencing. The authors' analysis ran thus. To quantify the absolute abundance of each unique TCRbeta CDR3 region, sequences were collapsed and filtered. Usable DNA was measured by amplifying reference genes present in all nucleated cells, and TCRbeta template counts were normalized to that usable DNA to estimate T cell fraction. Repertoire TCRs were annotated as SARS-CoV-2-specific by exact matching of V gene, CDR3 amino acid sequence and J gene to a known reactive TCR set. The reference SARS-CoV-2 TCR set was derived from MIRA and filtered for enrichment in COVID-19-positive ImmuneCODE repertoires, a step that removed public or cross-reactive TCRs. Based on the MIRA antigens, annotated TCRs were further analysed at the level of specific ORF or position within ORF. Breadth was defined as the number of annotated unique rearrangements divided by the total number of unique productive rearrangements, and depth was defined as the summed frequency of the annotated unique rearrangements. Two-sided Wilcoxon rank-sum tests were used to compare TCR breadth between groups. TCRdb obtained this table from immuneACCESS and retained in-frame rearrangements with V and J assigned. These tables miss some clones; where compared with another copy, unresolved V genes account for less than half of the shortfall, and the remainder is unexplained. That table furnishes V, J and clone size, whereas the DNA furnished D and trimming. In this sample the table shows about 390,000 clones, about nine tenths of which occur a single time. The leading ten clones occupy around 3.4% of the sample.

The sample belongs to a study of Ad26.COV2.S vaccination and SARS-CoV-2 variants (dated by TCRdb to about 2021). General notes on the study: Vaccine-arm donors were drawn from COV1001, a multicentre, randomized, double-blind, placebo-controlled phase I-IIa trial of Ad26.COV2.S in healthy adults. Trial participants were randomized into five groups of five, in which low-dose or high-dose Ad26.COV2.S was given once or twice, or placebo was given on both occasions. A total of 32 samples were included in the TCR-sequenced set, comprising roughly 19 Ad26.COV2.S vaccine recipients, 5 placebo recipients and 8 SARS-CoV-2 convalescent individuals. The specificity and breadth of SARS-CoV-2-reactive T cell receptors after Ad26.COV2.S vaccination were assessed by TCRbeta repertoire sequencing. Ad26.COV2.S was given intramuscularly at 5x10^10 or 1x10^11 viral particles, as a single shot or as two shots 56 days apart. Investigators remained blinded to trial group allocation during experiments and outcome assessment. General study outcomes and caveats: After vaccination, substantial breadth of spike-specific CD8+ and CD4+ T cell responses was reported. The authors noted that the TCR breadth and depth analyses may have underestimated total T cell responses. Compared with placebo recipients, Ad26.COV2.S recipients showed higher spike-specific TCR breadth (P = 0.0014). Vaccine and placebo recipients had similar non-spike TCR breadth, a finding consistent with the vaccine containing only spike. The study was not powered for comparison of responses between vaccine doses or regimens.

What this sample's treatment or condition label stands for: around 19 received Ad26.COV2.S at low or high dose, single or two shots; roughly 5 received placebo; per-sample allocation not given. For vaccine and placebo recipients, repertoires were sequenced using samples collected on day 63 after the first injection. Cohort 1b enrolled roughly 25 adults aged 18-55 years at a single site in Boston, USA, between 29 July and 7 August 2020. As a vaccine, Ad26.COV2.S was a replication-incompetent adenovirus type 26 vector that expressed a prefusion-stabilized SARS-CoV-2 spike protein derived from the original Wuhan strain. The trim is 2 bases for V and 1 base for J, with a gap of 17 bases between the germline ends. In the germline V gene, CDR1 corresponds to SGHVS and CDR2 to FNYEAQ. From the cysteine up to the phenylalanine, the CDR3 has a length of 17 residues. Solely the CDR3 DNA is kept, with 51 bases framed from the first base.

This clonotype was sampled from a person aged 18-60 years who received the Ad26.COV2.S COVID-19 vaccine or a placebo. Here the chain combines TRBV7-6 and TRBJ2-5; perhaps TRBD1 is the D gene, with 5 bases matching. The sequencing here drew on peripheral blood, taken in a trial of Ad26.COV2.S vaccine versus placebo. The encoded CDR3 is CASSLSWGFGGQETQYF. Here is the DNA: TGTGCCAGCAGCTTATCCTGGGGCTTCGGTGGCCAAGAGACCCAGTACTTC.